The 4 T cell receptor beta chains listed next were all sequenced from one sample in a study of follicular helper T cells after annual influenza vaccination (dated by TCRdb to about 2017). The time point label of this sample denotes: 2015-2016 season, pre-vaccination. The library was made by the immunoSEQ multiplex PCR assay. Entries here come from immuneACCESS through TCRdb and include only in-frame sequences with V and J called. Some clones fail to appear in such tables; in the studies checked, an unresolved V gene covers under half of the shortfall, and the cause of the remainder is unknown. The sample table records more than 9,000 clones; around 85% of these occur just once. In total, the top ten clones hold over 3.5% of the sample. The specimen comprised CXCR5+ CD38- circulating T follicular helper cells from blood, sampled on the day of influenza vaccination. Reading the label with the study, this specimen's cell subset or site is: circulating Tfh, non-naive CD4+CXCR5+PD-1+ (ICOS+CD38+ or ICOS-CD38-). The receptors were sampled from an adult who received the influenza vaccine.

The chain has TRBV5-1 and TRBJ2-1; D call uncertain. V lost 4 bases to trimming and J lost 7 bases, with 12 bases between them. CDR3 length: 13 amino acids. CDR1 is SGHRS, CDR2 YFSETQ, per germline. The CDR3 nucleotides are TGCGCCAGCAGCCCTCCCTCTGGGAATGAGCAGTTCTTC. The encoded protein is CASSPPSGNEQFF. Combining the CDR3 with reference TRBV5-1 and TRBJ2-1 gives the whole variable domain KAGVTQTPRYLIKTRGQQVTLSCSPISGHRSVSWYQQTPGQGLQFLFEYFSETQRNKGNFPGRFSGRQFSNSRSEMNVSTLELGDSALYLCASSPPSGNEQFFGPGTRLTVL.

V is TRBV7-8 and J is TRBJ2-2; tentative D call: TRBD2 (6 bases). Germline V gives CDR1 SGHVS, CDR2 FQNEAQ. Trimming left V 4 bases short and J 6 bases short, with 18 bases between. The CDR3 contains 16 residues. This CDR3 reads CASSSGSKRGAGELFF. As DNA, the CDR3 is TGTGCCAGCAGCTCCGGGAGCAAGCGAGGCGCCGGGGAGCTGTTTTTT.

A few counts support this clone. The chain combines TRBV10-3 with TRBJ2-7; 7 nucleotides line up with TRBD2. The CDR3 totals 13 residues. CDR1 and CDR2 from the germline V gene are ENHRY and SYGVKD. V trimming: 4 bases; J trimming: 7 bases; junction bases outside the gene matches: 7. The CDR3 region has the DNA TGTGCCATCAGTGGGACTAGGGGTGGTGAGCAGTACTTC. This translates into CAISGTRGGEQYF.

The chain combines TRBV6-1 with TRBJ1-2; the match to TRBD1 covers 7 bases. CDR3 length: 12 residues. The germline V gene encodes CDR1 MNHNS and CDR2 SASEGT. J gave up 14 bases and V 4 bases, and 10 bases lay outside the gene matches. CDR3 coding DNA: TGTGCCAGCAGTGGAGCCGGGACAGCGAGGACCTTC. Encoded protein: CASSGAGTARTF.